The source of this T cell receptor beta chain is a study of CD8 T cells in Susac syndrome. Whole-study results and caveats: Acknowledgment was made by the study that its TCR sequencing and HLA analysis involved a relatively small number of individuals.

Concerning this clonotype itself: Its antigen is not identified.

CDR1 is SEHNR, CDR2 FQNEAQ, per germline (reference sequence). This CDR3 spans 12 amino acids. V lost 5 bases and J lost 3, with 8 bases in between. Sequencing of TCR beta drew on CD8+ and CD4+ T cells from blood. Healthy donors were controls matched for age and sex. When the RNA was reverse transcribed, random hexamers were used with an input of about 0.5 to 1 ug. immunoSEQ multiplex PCR amplified TCR beta CDR3 across 54 Vbeta, 13 Jbeta. TCRdb recomputed calls from the immunoSEQ multiplex PCR reads with MiXCR, one row per CDR3 protein. The sample consists of approximately 110,000 distinct CDR3 sequences, 90% to 95% of them appearing once.

The clonotype comes from a human donor in good health. The chain links TRBV7-9 to TRBJ2-7; D may be TRBD2 (5 bases). The sequenced material came from CD4+ T cells from PBMCs. In DNA, the CDR3 is TGTGCCAGCAGCATAGACTACTACGAGCAGTACTTC. It yields the protein CASSIDYYEQYF.